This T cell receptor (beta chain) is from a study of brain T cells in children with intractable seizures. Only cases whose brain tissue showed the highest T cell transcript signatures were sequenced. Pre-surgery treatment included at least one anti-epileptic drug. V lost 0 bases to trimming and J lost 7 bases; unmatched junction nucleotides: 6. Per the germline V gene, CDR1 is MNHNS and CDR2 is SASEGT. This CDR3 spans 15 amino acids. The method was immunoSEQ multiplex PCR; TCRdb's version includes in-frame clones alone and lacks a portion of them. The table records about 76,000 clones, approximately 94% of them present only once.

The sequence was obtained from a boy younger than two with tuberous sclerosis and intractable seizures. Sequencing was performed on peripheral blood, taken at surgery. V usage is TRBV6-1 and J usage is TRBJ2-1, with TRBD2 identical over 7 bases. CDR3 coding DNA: TGTGCCAGCAGTGAAGCGGGGAGGGCCTTTAATGAGCAGTTCTTC. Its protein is CASSEAGRAFNEQFF.